The 22 T cell receptor beta chains given below trace back to one sample, sequenced in a study of T cell responses to AZD1222 COVID-19 vaccine. Assay used: immunoSEQ multiplex PCR; TCRdb lists only in-frame clones, some missing. The table shows around 74,000 clones, with roughly 94% occurring only once. The sequences come from peripheral blood, collected on day 0 of MenACWY control vaccination. Receptors were obtained from an adult in good health.

This rearrangement joins TRBV7-2 to TRBJ2-7; maybe TRBD2 (6 bases). Germline CDR1 is SGHTA and CDR2 is FQGNSA. The CDR3 contains 15 residues. V was pared by 0 bases and J by 2 bases, with 11 bases between. The CDR3 spells CASSLATGATYEQYF. CDR3 DNA sequence: TGTGCCAGCAGCTTAGCGACGGGAGCAACCTACGAGCAGTACTTC. Combining the CDR3 with reference TRBV7-2 and TRBJ2-7 gives the whole variable domain GAGVSQSPSNKVTEKGKDVELRCDPISGHTALYWYRQSLGQGLEFLIYFQGNSAPDKSGLPSDRFSAERTGGSVSTLTIQRTQQEDSAVYLCASSLATGATYEQYFGPGTRLTVT.

V gene TRBV9 combines with J gene TRBJ2-2; no definite D call. CDR1 is SGDLS, CDR2 YYNGEE, per germline. Trimming removed 0 bases at V and 0 bases at J, with 6 bases between. The CDR3 length is 15 residues. This CDR3 is CASSVGGTNTGELFF. The CDR3 region has the DNA TGTGCCAGCAGCGTAGGAGGTACGAACACCGGGGAGCTGTTTTTT. The whole variable domain, filled in from reference TRBV9 and TRBJ2-2, reads DSGVTQTPKHLITATGQRVTLRCSPRSGDLSVYWYQQSLDQGLQFLIQYYNGEERAKGNILERFSAQQFPDLHSELNLSSLELGDSALYFCASSVGGTNTGELFFGEGSRLTVL.

The rearrangement links TRBV28 to TRBJ1-2; D gene unclear. Per germline, CDR1 MDHEN and CDR2 SYDVKM. V gave up 6 bases and J gave up 4 bases, with 15 bases separating them. CDR3 length: 14 residues. CDR3 DNA sequence: TGTGCCAGCAGAATCGGACCGAACGTCTATGGCTACACCTTC. Protein sequence: CASRIGPNVYGYTF.

The DNA of the CDR3 is TGCAGCGCGGTCAAACTCACGGCCACAGATACGCAGTATTTT. This sequence encodes CSAVKLTATDTQYF. This chain uses TRBV29-1 with TRBJ2-3; D remains ambiguous. Trimming pared 7 bases from V and 2 bases from J, leaving 16 bases between. Germline-derived CDR1 and CDR2 are SQVTM and ANQGSEA. The CDR3 is made up of 14 amino acids.

The rearrangement links TRBV7-9 to TRBJ1-4, with no clear D. Trimming cost V 1 base and J 8 bases, with 14 bases left between them. Germline V gene lookup returns CDR1 SEHNR and CDR2 FQNEAQ (reference sequence). CDR3 length: 15 amino acids. The chain's CDR3 is CASSLEGGPSEKLFF. CDR3 DNA sequence: TGTGCCAGCAGCTTAGAAGGCGGGCCCTCCGAAAAACTGTTTTTT.

The V and J genes are TRBV7-9 and TRBJ1-1, with D hard to call. Germline CDR1 reads SEHNR; CDR2 reads FQNEAQ (reference sequence). V lost 2 bases and J lost 4, with 8 bases in between. The CDR3 loop spans 13 amino acids. CDR3 in DNA: TGTGCCAGCAGCTTACGGGAAGGCACTGAAGCTTTCTTT. Translation gives CASSLREGTEAFF.

The chain joins TRBV5-5 to TRBJ2-5; maybe TRBD1 (6 bases). The CDR3 totals 12 residues. CDR1 is SGHKS, CDR2 YYEKEE, per germline (reference sequence). The germline V and J ends were trimmed by 4 bases and 7 bases, with 11 bases remaining between them. CDR3 nucleotides: TGTGCCAGCAGCGAGGACAGTCCGACCCAGTACTTC. Amino acid sequence: CASSEDSPTQYF. The full variable domain, with the rest looked up from reference TRBV5-5 and TRBJ2-5, is DAGVTQSPTHLIKTRGQQVTLRCSPISGHKSVSWYQQVLGQGPQFIFQYYEKEERGRGNFPDRFSARQFPNYSSELNVNALLLGDSALYLCASSEDSPTQYFGPGTRLLVL.

This rearrangement joins TRBV7-2 to TRBJ1-2, with a possible D match to TRBD1 (6 bases). Trimming took off 4 bases at V and 4 bases at J, with 13 bases between the two ends. This CDR3 contains 14 residues. Germline loops: CDR1 SGHTA, CDR2 FQGNSA. The CDR3 reads CASSSTDRTYGYTF. The CDR3 DNA reads TGTGCCAGCAGCTCAACTGACAGGACCTATGGCTACACCTTC.

The V gene is TRBV7-2, the J gene TRBJ1-2; D is possibly TRBD1 (5 bases). The CDR3 is 15 amino acids. Trimming took 3 bases from V and 0 from J, leaving 11 bases between them. CDR1 SGHTA and CDR2 FQGNSA come from the germline V gene. This CDR3 is CASSFAAGSNYGYTF. The CDR3 DNA sequence: TGTGCCAGCAGCTTTGCAGCAGGGTCTAACTATGGCTACACCTTC.

The rearrangement links TRBV7-9 to TRBJ1-4; 7 bases map to TRBD1. J lost 4 bases, V lost 4 bases, and 6 bases had no gene match. CDR3 length equals 15 residues. Per the germline V gene, CDR1 is SEHNR and CDR2 is FQNEAQ (reference sequence). The CDR3 sequence is CASSSPDRYNEKLFF. CDR3 nucleotides: TGTGCCAGCAGCTCCCCGGACAGGTATAATGAAAAACTGTTTTTT. Full variable domain (rest looked up from reference TRBV7-9 and TRBJ1-4): DTGVSQNPRHKITKRGQNVTFRCDPISEHNRLYWYRQTLGQGPEFLTYFQNEAQLEKSRLLSDRFSAERPKGSFSTLEIQRTEQGDSAMYLCASSSPDRYNEKLFFGSGTQLSVL.

The chain carries TRBV28 and TRBJ2-2, with TRBD2 as a possible D gene (6 bases). The CDR3 totals 15 residues. Trimming took 5 bases from V and 0 from J, leaving 10 bases between them. In germline, CDR1 is MDHEN, CDR2 SYDVKM. CDR3 nucleotides: TGTGCCAGCAGTCGAAGCGGGTCGAACACCGGGGAGCTGTTTTTT. Its translation: CASSRSGSNTGELFF.

V is TRBV7-8 and J is TRBJ1-2; TRBD1 is a possible D gene (5 bases). Germline loops: CDR1 SGHVS, CDR2 FQNEAQ. The ends were cut back, 0 bases at V and 5 bases at J, with 10 bases in the middle. CDR3 length equals 14 residues. DNA of the CDR3: TGTGCCAGCAGCTTAGCGCTGACAGCGTATGGCTACACCTTC. As protein: CASSLALTAYGYTF.

This chain uses TRBV18 with TRBJ1-4; D is perhaps TRBD1 (5 bases). V was clipped by 4 bases and J by 4 bases, with 19 bases between them. This CDR3 contains 17 residues. Germline CDR1 reads KGHSH; CDR2 reads LQKENI. The CDR3 nucleotides read TGTGCCAGCTCACACGGGGGTGGAGGACACCTTAATGAAAAACTGTTTTTT. The encoded protein is CASSHGGGGHLNEKLFF.

In its sample, this clone was seen once. The chain combines TRBV4-1 with TRBJ2-5; 10 bases agree with TRBD2. Per the germline V gene, CDR1 is MGHRA and CDR2 is YSYEKL. Trimming at V came to 3 bases and at J to 2 bases, leaving 6 bases not matched to a gene. This CDR3 has 16 amino acids. Here the CDR3 DNA reads TGCGCCAGCAGCCATTCCGGGACTAGCGATCAAGAGACCCAGTACTTC. As protein: CASSHSGTSDQETQYF.

The chain is built from TRBV7-7 and TRBJ2-5, with a weak D call TRBD1 (5 bases). Trimming removed 8 bases from V and 3 bases from J, with 19 bases in between. Germline V lookup: CDR1 SSHAT, CDR2 FNYEAQ (reference sequence). CDR3 length: 15 amino acids. CDR3 bases: TGTGCCAGCCGGGTTGGATGGGGCTCAGAAGAGACCCAGTACTTC. This encodes CASRVGWGSEETQYF. The variable domain in full, completed from reference TRBV7-7 and TRBJ2-5, reads GAGVSQSPRYKVTKRGQDVTLRCDPISSHATLYWYQQALGQGPEFLTYFNYEAQPDKSGLPSDRFSAERPEGSISTLTIQRTEQRDSAMYRCASRVGWGSEETQYFGPGTRLLVL.

The chain employs TRBV27 and TRBJ1-2; D uncertain. V was shortened by 6 bases and J by 6 bases, with 17 bases between the two germline ends. Germline V CDR1 and CDR2: MNHEY, SMNVEV (reference sequence). The CDR3 spans 14 residues. CDR3 amino acids: CASRQNTGGNGYTF. CDR3 sequence (DNA): TGTGCCAGCAGGCAAAACACGGGAGGCAATGGCTACACCTTC.

This sequence joins TRBV2 and TRBJ1-5; weak D call: TRBD1 (5 bases). CDR3 length equals 14 residues. The V gene's germline CDR1 is SNHLY and CDR2 FYNNEI. V lost 5 bases, J lost 1 base, and 9 bases lay in between. CDR3 nucleotides: TGTGCCAGCAGTCCAGACAGCAGCAATCAGCCCCAGCATTTT. It is translated as CASSPDSSNQPQHF.

The chain combines TRBV19 with TRBJ2-2, with D possibly matching TRBD2 (6 bases). The germline gives CDR1 LNHDA, CDR2 SQIVND (reference sequence). CDR3 length equals 15 residues. V dropped 7 bases and J dropped 7 bases, with 19 bases sitting between them. The CDR3: CASTWGGVRGGELFF. In DNA form, the CDR3 reads TGTGCCAGTACCTGGGGCGGGGTCCGAGGCGGGGAGCTGTTTTTT.

The chain is built from TRBV6-5 and TRBJ1-5, with D unresolved. Between the trimmed V and J ends, which lost 5 bases and 2 bases, there was a span of 7 bases. Germline-derived CDR1 and CDR2 are MNHEY and SVGAGI. The length of the CDR3 is 13 residues. CDR3 sequence reads: CASSRQGNQPQHF. The DNA for the CDR3 is TGTGCCAGCAGTCGGCAGGGCAATCAGCCCCAGCATTTT.

The J gene is TRBJ2-7, the V gene TRBV6-5; D tentatively reads TRBD1 or TRBD2 (5 bases each). CDR3 length equals 14 residues. Germline-derived CDR1 and CDR2 are MNHEY and SVGAGI. The V and J ends lost 1 base and 2 bases respectively, with 9 bases between them. The CDR3 DNA sequence: TGTGCCAGCAGTTACTGGGACCGACCCTACGAGCAGTACTTC. Residues: CASSYWDRPYEQYF.

The CDR3 loop reads CASSDLVRPEQFF. Written as DNA, the CDR3 is TGTGCCAGCAGTGATCTCGTGAGGCCTGAGCAGTTCTTC. This chain links TRBV6-4 with TRBJ2-1; D call uncertain. Germline V CDR1 and CDR2: MRHNA, SNTAGT. The CDR3 covers 13 residues. The V and J ends lost 3 bases and 9 bases respectively, with 12 bases between them.

CDR3 residues: CASSYSVQGTYGYTF. CDR3 in DNA: TGTGCCAGCAGTTACTCCGTACAGGGTACCTATGGCTACACCTTC. The rearrangement links TRBV6-5 to TRBJ1-2, with a tentative D call TRBD1 (6 bases). V was clipped by 0 bases and J by 4 bases, with 12 bases between them. From germline, CDR1 is MNHEY and CDR2 SVGAGI. This CDR3 comprises 15 residues.